Following are 25 T cell receptor beta chains from one sample sequenced in a study of blood T cells in healthy people across ages. A J-beta primer mix and a sample-barcoded 5' primer were used in a second PCR of roughly 6 to 11 cycles. MiXCR, applied by TCRdb to the 5' RACE reads, yields one record per CDR3 protein. Here the sample spans around 990,000 distinct CDR3 sequences, 20% to 25% being singletons. The sample was also linked to a second study, of T cells of mothers and their children.

The sequenced sample was blood. These receptors were obtained from a girl aged 2-10 years in good health.

The sample holds a few counts of this clonotype. This sequence joins TRBV10-3 and TRBJ1-1; the D is unclear. The germline gives CDR1 ENHRY, CDR2 SYGVKD. The ends were cut back, 2 bases at V and 6 bases at J, with 13 bases in the middle. The CDR3 length is 14 residues. The CDR3 DNA reads TGTGCCATCAGTGAGGGCACTATCCGCGCTGAAGCTTTCTTT. Protein: CAISEGTIRAEAFF.

The rearrangement joins TRBV7-9 to TRBJ2-5, with no clear D. Trimming removed 1 base from V and 3 bases from J, with 12 bases in between. The germline gives CDR1 SEHNR, CDR2 FQNEAQ (reference sequence). The CDR3 sequence is 15 residues long. The CDR3 is CASSLDPGPEETQYF. The CDR3 DNA reads as TGTGCCAGCAGCTTAGATCCCGGTCCGGAAGAGACCCAGTACTTC.

This clonotype showed up just once. The chain carries TRBV2 and TRBJ2-7; TRBD1 is a possible D gene (5 bases). Germline V lookup: CDR1 SNHLY, CDR2 FYNNEI. V was shortened by 7 bases and J by 6 bases, with 13 bases between the two germline ends. The CDR3 consists of 12 residues. This CDR3 is CASNTQGAEQYF. CDR3 DNA: TGTGCCAGCAACACCCAAGGGGCCGAGCAGTACTTC.

The chain combines TRBV24-1 with TRBJ2-2; D not resolved. Trimming shortened V by 7 bases and J by 0 bases, and 11 bases separated the two germline ends. Looked up from germline, CDR1 is KGHDR and CDR2 is SFDVKD. This CDR3 region has 15 residues. Here the CDR3 DNA reads TGTGCCACCAGCCCTGTGGATCCGAACACCGGGGAGCTGTTTTTT. This gives the protein CATSPVDPNTGELFF.

The chain joins TRBV5-1 to TRBJ2-5; D tentatively fits TRBD1 or TRBD2 (5 bases each). Germline V CDR1 and CDR2: SGHRS, YFSETQ. This CDR3 is built from 14 residues. V was trimmed by 4 bases and J by 5 bases, leaving 15 bases between them. CDR3 in DNA: TGCGCCAGCAGCCCGGGGACGGGATTGGAGACCCAGTACTTC. This encodes CASSPGTGLETQYF.

J is TRBJ2-7 and V is TRBV7-2; 7 bases are shared with TRBD1. The germline V gene has CDR1 SGHTA and CDR2 FQGNSA. The CDR3 sequence is 15 residues long. V was clipped by 0 bases and J by 4 bases; unmatched bases: 6. DNA for the CDR3: TGTGCCAGCAGCTTAGCGCTGGACAGGACTTACGAGCAGTACTTC. Protein product: CASSLALDRTYEQYF.

The genes are TRBV20-1 and TRBJ1-1; D is possibly TRBD1 (5 bases). The ends were cut back, 3 bases at V and 3 bases at J, with 14 bases in the middle. This CDR3 comprises 14 residues. CDR1 is DFQATT, CDR2 SNEGSKA, per germline (reference sequence). The CDR3 loop reads CSARGTPADTEAFF. CDR3 nucleotides: TGCAGTGCTAGGGGGACTCCGGCGGACACTGAAGCTTTCTTT.

This clonotype was recorded only once. The chain recombines TRBV23-1 with TRBJ1-6; 9 bases map to TRBD1. TRBV23-1 is identified as an open reading frame with a role that is uncertain. V was clipped by 3 bases and J by 6 bases; unmatched bases: 6. The CDR3 is 16 amino acids. This CDR3 reads CASSHPGQGINSPLHF. The DNA for the CDR3 is TGCGCCAGCAGTCATCCGGGACAGGGCATTAATTCACCCCTCCACTTT.

The rearrangement joins TRBV12-3 or TRBV12-4 to TRBJ1-2; no definite D call. The CDR3 spans 15 residues. Trimming took 6 bases from V and 4 from J, leaving 18 bases between them. The CDR3 DNA reads as TGTGCCAGCAGCTACGGGAGGGATCGGCCCTATGGCTACACCTTC. Translated, it gives CASSYGRDRPYGYTF.

The V and J genes are TRBV28 and TRBJ2-5; 9 positions match TRBD1. The CDR3 extends over 17 amino acids. The germline gives CDR1 MDHEN, CDR2 SYDVKM. V lost 7 bases and J lost 5; bases outside the gene matches: 17. The CDR3 region has the DNA TGTGCCAGCACCGCTTTACCCGGGACAGGGTCTGTCGAGACCCAGTACTTC. It is translated as CASTALPGTGSVETQYF.

The V and J genes are TRBV7-9 and TRBJ2-7, with 7 bases aligning to TRBD2. Germline CDR1 is SEHNR and CDR2 is FQNEAQ (reference sequence). There are 16 residues in the CDR3. V dropped 5 bases and J dropped 0; count of bases not matched to a gene: 10. The DNA for the CDR3 is TGTGCCAGCAGCCCCCTAGGAGCGGGGAGCTCCTACGAGCAGTACTTC. The encoded protein is CASSPLGAGSSYEQYF.

The chain employs TRBV4-1 and TRBJ1-1; the D is unclear. Germline assignment: CDR1 MGHRA and CDR2 YSYEKL. The germline V and J ends were trimmed by 1 base and 5 bases, with 17 bases remaining between them. The CDR3 covers 16 residues. The chain's CDR3 is CASSQGEDFRSTEAFF. CDR3 nucleotide sequence: TGCGCCAGCAGCCAAGGGGAAGACTTCAGGTCGACTGAAGCTTTCTTT.

This clonotype has only one observation. The chain employs TRBV7-2 and TRBJ2-4; 9 positions match TRBD1. The CDR3 sequence is 16 residues long. CDR1 is SGHTA, CDR2 FQGNSA, per germline. The trim removed 2 bases at V and 3 bases at J, leaving 5 bases unmatched. This chain's CDR3 is CASSLWGQGNKNIQYF. The DNA of the CDR3 is TGTGCCAGCAGCTTATGGGGACAGGGTAACAAAAACATTCAGTACTTC.

This clonotype has a handful of counts. The rearrangement joins TRBV20-1 to TRBJ2-5; 11 bases match TRBD2. Unmatched junction bases numbered 11, after V lost 6 bases and J lost 5 bases. The CDR3 consists of 15 residues. Looked up from germline, CDR1 is DFQATT and CDR2 is SNEGSKA (reference sequence). The CDR3 loop reads CSAGSSGRSRETQYF. The CDR3 DNA is TGCAGTGCGGGGTCTAGCGGGAGGTCGCGGGAGACCCAGTACTTC.

This clonotype was seen more than once but under ten times. The chain uses TRBV6-5 and TRBJ2-5; maybe TRBD2 (6 bases). Germline CDR1 and CDR2: MNHEY and SVGAGI. V gave up 0 bases and J gave up 6 bases, with 23 bases separating them. This CDR3 has 18 amino acids. The CDR3 here is CASSYSRRAGSLGKTQYF. The CDR3, as DNA: TGTGCCAGCAGTTACTCGAGGAGGGCGGGGTCCCTGGGGAAGACCCAGTACTTC.

In its sample, this clonotype was seen once. The chain recombines TRBV19 with TRBJ1-2; 9 bases match TRBD1. CDR3 length: 14 amino acids. CDR1 and CDR2 from the germline V gene are LNHDA and SQIVND (reference sequence). Unmatched junction bases numbered 10, after V lost 6 bases and J lost 8 bases. The CDR3 DNA is TGTGCCAGTAGCACGGGACAGGGATGGTTGGGCTACACCTTC. Its translation: CASSTGQGWLGYTF. Using reference TRBV19 and TRBJ1-2 for the parts outside the CDR3, the full variable domain is DGGITQSPKYLFRKEGQNVTLSCEQNLNHDAMYWYRQDPGQGLRLIYYSQIVNDFQKGDIAEGYSVSREKKESFPLTVTSAQKNPTAFYLCASSTGQGWLGYTFGSGTRLTVV.

V usage is TRBV7-3 and J usage is TRBJ2-1, with unresolved D. Per germline, CDR1 SGHTA and CDR2 FQGTGA. This CDR3 contains 16 residues. V shed 4 bases and J shed 4 bases, with 17 bases lying between them. The CDR3 DNA reads TGTGCCAGCAGCTCTTCGACCCCGGTCCCGTACAATGAGCAGTTCTTC. Protein: CASSSSTPVPYNEQFF. Supplemented by reference TRBV7-3 and TRBJ2-1, the full variable domain reads GAGVSQTPSNKVTEKGKYVELRCDPISGHTALYWYRQSLGQGPEFLIYFQGTGAADDSGLPNDRFFAVRPEGSVSTLKIQRTERGDSAVYLCASSSSTPVPYNEQFFGPGTRLTVL.

This clonotype was detected a few times. The rearrangement uses TRBV29-1 and TRBJ2-2, with D maybe TRBD2 (5 bases). The germline V gene has CDR1 SQVTM and CDR2 ANQGSEA. CDR3 length: 13 residues. V lost 7 bases and J 2 bases, leaving 11 bases between the germline ends. The CDR3 protein is CSGRGGNTGELFF. The CDR3 DNA reads TGCAGCGGTCGCGGAGGAAACACCGGGGAGCTGTTTTTT.

CDR3 amino acids: CASSSPSLTVYSNQPQHF. The CDR3 nucleotides read TGTGCCAGCAGCTCGCCTTCATTAACGGTATATAGCAATCAGCCCCAGCATTTT. J is TRBJ1-5 and V is TRBV28; no firm D call. V was clipped by 6 bases and J by 0 bases, with 21 bases between them. CDR3 size: 18 residues. Germline values: CDR1 MDHEN, CDR2 SYDVKM. The entire variable domain, with the rest obtained from reference TRBV28 and TRBJ1-5, is as follows: DVKVTQSSRYLVKRTGEKVFLECVQDMDHENMFWYRQDPGLGLRLIYFSYDVKMKEKGDIPEGYSVSREKKERFSLILESASTNQTSMYLCASSSPSLTVYSNQPQHFGDGTRLSIL.

The V call is TRBV7-3, the J call TRBJ2-5; TRBD1 matches 10 bases. This CDR3 region has 15 residues. Germline V gene sequence: CDR1 SGHTA, CDR2 FQGTGA. The J segment lost 5 bases and the V segment lost 3 bases, leaving 6 bases of the junction unmatched. This CDR3 reads CASSLTGGVGETQYF. In DNA form, the CDR3 reads TGTGCCAGCAGCTTGACAGGGGGCGTCGGGGAGACCCAGTACTTC. The complete variable domain, with remaining parts taken from reference TRBV7-3 and TRBJ2-5, reads GAGVSQTPSNKVTEKGKYVELRCDPISGHTALYWYRQSLGQGPEFLIYFQGTGAADDSGLPNDRFFAVRPEGSVSTLKIQRTERGDSAVYLCASSLTGGVGETQYFGPGTRLLVL.

The chain links TRBV28 to TRBJ1-1; D uncertain. V was pared by 6 bases and J by 4 bases, with 18 bases between. Germline assignment: CDR1 MDHEN and CDR2 SYDVKM. The CDR3 contains 15 residues. CDR3 residues: CASRPTLGGFTEAFF. For the CDR3, the DNA is TGTGCCAGCAGGCCTACCCTAGGTGGATTCACTGAAGCTTTCTTT.

The V and J genes are TRBV20-1 and TRBJ2-5; TRBD1 might be the D (5 bases). With the DNA end fitting TRBJ2-1 better, the J assignment may be wrong. Germline V gives CDR1 DFQATT, CDR2 SNEGSKA (reference sequence). This CDR3 comprises 14 residues. CDR3 coding DNA: TGCAGTGCTGGGGCGCAGGGCGGCCGCAATGAGCAGTTCTTC. This gives the protein CSAGAQGGRNEQFF.

In its sample, this clonotype was seen a few times. The genes are TRBV5-6 and TRBJ2-3; a weak D match, TRBD1 (5 bases). Trimming left V 0 bases short and J 6 bases short, with 11 bases between. Germline values: CDR1 SGHDT, CDR2 YYEEEE. The CDR3 totals 14 residues. The CDR3, as DNA: TGTGCCAGCAGCTTGGAGGGGATGGGCGATACGCAGTATTTT. This sequence encodes CASSLEGMGDTQYF.

The genes are TRBV25-1 and TRBJ2-1, with D unclear. V lost 8 bases and J lost 8, with 16 bases in between. Germline loops: CDR1 MGHDK, CDR2 SYGVNS. The CDR3 runs to 13 residues. The CDR3 reads CASHSESLDEQFF. CDR3 coding DNA: TGTGCCAGCCATTCGGAGTCCTTAGATGAGCAGTTCTTC.

This clonotype was counted a few times. V is TRBV12-3 or TRBV12-4 and J is TRBJ2-2; no clear D. The CDR3 totals 13 residues. The V end was cut by 9 bases, the J end by 0 bases, with 8 bases between. The CDR3 loop reads CAREDPNTGELFF. In DNA, the CDR3 is TGTGCCAGAGAGGACCCGAACACCGGGGAGCTGTTTTTT.